Presented here are 13 T cell receptor beta chains from one specimen sequenced in a study of blood T cell repertoires in COVID-19. Measured with immunoSEQ multiplex PCR; TCRdb has only the in-frame clones, and not every one. The sample shows hundreds of thousands of clones, roughly 90% of them seen only once. The sequenced material came from PBMCs or T cells enriched from blood (not recorded which). The receptors were gathered from a woman aged 40 to 49 who had recovered from COVID-19.

The genes are TRBV29-1 and TRBJ2-2; 11 bases are shared with TRBD1. Germline lookup yields CDR1 SQVTM and CDR2 ANQGSEA. This CDR3 spans 13 amino acids. Trimming at V came to 7 bases and at J to 7 bases, leaving 5 bases not matched to a gene. Here the CDR3 reads CSGRTGGHGELFF. The CDR3 bases are TGCAGCGGTCGGACAGGGGGCCACGGGGAGCTGTTTTTT.

The table lists this clone with a count of one. CDR3 region: CASSAQGVFYGYTF. As DNA, the CDR3 is TGTGCCAGCAGTGCACAGGGAGTTTTTTATGGCTACACCTTC. V and J are TRBV27 and TRBJ1-2; D perhaps matches TRBD1 (6 bases). This CDR3 region has 14 residues. The ends were cut back, 5 bases at V and 5 bases at J, with 15 bases in the middle. Germline V gives CDR1 MNHEY, CDR2 SMNVEV (reference sequence).

This clone was recorded a few times. The chain employs TRBV19 and TRBJ1-2, with 11 bases matching TRBD1. This CDR3 is 12 amino acids long. J was trimmed by 13 bases and V by 8 bases; bases with no gene match: 9. Germline V gene lookup returns CDR1 LNHDA and CDR2 SQIVND (reference sequence). As DNA, the CDR3 is TGTGCCAGTTCATTCGGCGGGACAGGGGGCACCTTC. Translation gives CASSFGGTGGTF.

As for this clone: Other DNA sequences within the sample encode an identical CDR3. The chain couples TRBV28 to TRBJ1-5; D might be TRBD1 (5 bases). This CDR3 has 13 residues. The germline V and J ends were trimmed by 4 bases and 4 bases, with 8 bases remaining between them. Germline assignment: CDR1 MDHEN and CDR2 SYDVKM. CDR3 bases: TGTGCCAGCAGTTCAGGGCTTAATCAGCCCCAGCATTTT. Its protein is CASSSGLNQPQHF.

This clone appeared a single time. The chain is built from TRBV5-1 and TRBJ1-2; the match to TRBD1 covers 7 bases. Germline values: CDR1 SGHRS, CDR2 YFSETQ. The V segment lost 6 bases and the J segment 4 bases; nucleotides outside the gene matches: 6. This CDR3 is built from 13 residues. The CDR3 DNA reads as TGCGCCAGCACACCGGGACAGCTCTATGGCTACACCTTC. Translated: CASTPGQLYGYTF. Full variable domain (remainder filled in from reference TRBV5-1 and TRBJ1-2): KAGVTQTPRYLIKTRGQQVTLSCSPISGHRSVSWYQQTPGQGLQFLFEYFSETQRNKGNFPGRFSGRQFSNSRSEMNVSTLELGDSALYLCASTPGQLYGYTFGSGTRLTVV.

V and J are TRBV28 and TRBJ2-7; D is unresolved. The CDR3 extends over 13 amino acids. The V gene's germline CDR1 is MDHEN and CDR2 SYDVKM. The ends were cut back, 4 bases at V and 3 bases at J, with 10 bases in the middle. CDR3 loop: CASSSPGRYEQYF. Here the CDR3 DNA reads TGTGCCAGCAGTTCCCCAGGCCGCTACGAGCAGTACTTC.

The chain uses TRBV27 and TRBJ2-7; the match to TRBD1 covers 8 bases. This CDR3 is 17 amino acids long. The germline V gene has CDR1 MNHEY and CDR2 SMNVEV (reference sequence). J was trimmed by 5 bases and V by 5 bases; bases with no gene match: 17. The CDR3, as DNA: TGTGCCAGCAGTCCCCTTAGCGTGGCAGGGGGCTTTCACGAGCAGTACTTC. Protein product: CASSPLSVAGGFHEQYF.

The chain joins TRBV28 to TRBJ1-5; 9 nucleotides align to TRBD1. This CDR3 is 15 amino acids long. Germline V lookup: CDR1 MDHEN, CDR2 SYDVKM. The V and J ends lost 6 bases and 6 bases, in that order; junction bases with no gene match: 9. The CDR3 sequence is CASSLTGGLGQPQHF. The CDR3 DNA is TGTGCCAGCAGCTTAACAGGGGGCTTGGGTCAGCCCCAGCATTTT.

The genes are TRBV29-1 and TRBJ1-2, with unresolved D. Germline V gene sequence: CDR1 SQVTM, CDR2 ANQGSEA. This CDR3 spans 14 amino acids. The V end lost 3 bases, the J end lost 4 bases, and 15 bases lay between the germline ends. The CDR3 loop reads CSVDGNGVSYGYTF. CDR3 coding DNA: TGCAGCGTTGATGGGAACGGGGTTTCCTATGGCTACACCTTC.

This chain joins TRBV19 and TRBJ2-1; 11 positions agree with TRBD1. Germline V lookup: CDR1 LNHDA, CDR2 SQIVND (reference sequence). J gave up 5 bases and V 1 base, and 4 bases lay outside the gene matches. CDR3 length equals 16 residues. CDR3 sequence reads: CASSIGTGGPNNEQFF. For the CDR3, the DNA is TGTGCCAGTAGTATAGGGACAGGGGGCCCAAACAATGAGCAGTTCTTC.

This clone was detected once. The rearrangement uses TRBV2 and TRBJ1-1; D possibly corresponds to TRBD1 (5 bases). Germline V CDR1 and CDR2: SNHLY, FYNNEI. The CDR3 has 12 amino acids. The V and J ends lost 5 bases and 9 bases respectively, with 13 bases between them. The CDR3: CASSTSGTKAFF. The CDR3 DNA follows: TGTGCCAGCAGTACCAGCGGGACGAAAGCTTTCTTT.

The J gene is TRBJ2-1, the V gene TRBV25-1; tentatively, D is TRBD1 (6 bases). Between the trimmed V and J ends, which lost 4 bases and 3 bases, there was a span of 16 bases. Per germline, CDR1 MGHDK and CDR2 SYGVNS. CDR3 length equals 16 residues. The CDR3 DNA reads TGTGCCAGCAGTGCACTTGACAGGACCCTCTACAATGAGCAGTTCTTC. The encoded protein is CASSALDRTLYNEQFF. Complete variable domain (other parts from reference TRBV25-1 and TRBJ2-1): EADIYQTPRYLVIGTGKKITLECSQTMGHDKMYWYQQDPGMELHLIHYSYGVNSTEKGDLSSESTVSRIRTEHFPLTLESARPSHTSQYLCASSALDRTLYNEQFFGPGTRLTVL.

Only a few counts were recorded for this clone. The chain has TRBV28 and TRBJ1-2, with D uncertain. CDR1 MDHEN and CDR2 SYDVKM come from the germline V gene. V was cut by 2 bases and J by 4 bases, with 8 bases left in between. This CDR3 is 13 amino acids long. The CDR3 loop is CASSLVGGYGYTF. Written as DNA, the CDR3 is TGTGCCAGCAGTTTAGTTGGCGGCTATGGCTACACCTTC.